The 2 T cell receptor beta chains below all came from one sample that was sequenced in a study of blood T cells in healthy people across ages (dated by TCRdb to between 2014 and 2016). Libraries were prepared through 5' RACE. The instrument was an Illumina HiSeq 2500. A second roughly 7 to 12 cycle PCR used a sample-barcoded 5' primer and a J-beta primer mix. TCRdb took the public reads, trimmed them with fastp at Q25, ran MiXCR for clone calling and kept in-frame beta chains. Duplicate CDR3 protein sequences are folded into a single record with the most common DNA and genes. The sample table lists hundreds of thousands of distinct CDR3 sequences, roughly 46% of them with a count of one. Around 18% of the sample is held by the ten biggest clonotypes. Material: blood. These receptor sequences come from an elderly man in good health.

This clonotype turned up a few times. This rearrangement joins TRBV20-1 to TRBJ2-7; TRBD2 aligns across 8 bases. CDR1 DFQATT and CDR2 SNEGSKA come from the germline V gene (reference sequence). Unmatched junction bases numbered 4, after V lost 0 bases and J lost 0 bases. This CDR3 is 15 amino acids long. CDR3 sequence (DNA): TGCAGTGCTAGAGATGGGACTAGTACCTCCTACGAGCAGTACTTC. Translated: CSARDGTSTSYEQYF.

This clonotype was recorded only once. J is TRBJ1-2 and V is TRBV25-1, with 7 positions matching TRBD1. The CDR3 length is 14 residues. The V gene end was trimmed by 1 base and the J gene end by 5 bases; junction bases not matched to a gene: 4. The germline V gene has CDR1 MGHDK and CDR2 SYGVNS. Written as DNA, the CDR3 is TGTGCCAGCAGTGAATCAGGGGGTTCGTATGGCTACACCTTC. Translation: CASSESGGSYGYTF.